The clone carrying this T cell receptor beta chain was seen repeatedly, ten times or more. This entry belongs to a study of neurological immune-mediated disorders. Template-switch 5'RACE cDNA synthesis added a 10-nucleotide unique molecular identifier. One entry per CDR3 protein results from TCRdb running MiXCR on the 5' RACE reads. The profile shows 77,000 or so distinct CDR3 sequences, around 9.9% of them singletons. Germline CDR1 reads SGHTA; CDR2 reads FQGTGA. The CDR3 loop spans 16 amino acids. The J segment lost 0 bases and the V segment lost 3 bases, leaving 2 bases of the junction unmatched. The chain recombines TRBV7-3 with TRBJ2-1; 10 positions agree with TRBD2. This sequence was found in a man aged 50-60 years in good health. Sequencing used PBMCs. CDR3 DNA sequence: TGTGCCAGCAGCTTTAGCGGGGGGAGCTCCTACAATGAGCAGTTCTTC. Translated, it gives CASSFSGGSSYNEQFF.